These 30 T cell receptor beta chains came from one sample sequenced in a study of T cell changes during pregnancy in multiple sclerosis. The protocol was immunoSEQ multiplex PCR, while the TCRdb copy is restricted to in-frame clones and leaves out a portion. Of just over 55,000 clones listed, 75% to 95% are singletons. The sample in question was peripheral blood, obtained after pregnancy. Receptors were obtained from a female donor in good health, enrolled as a control in a pregnancy study.

The V and J genes are TRBV30 and TRBJ2-7; 7 positions agree with TRBD2. J was trimmed by 3 bases and V by 4 bases; bases with no gene match: 9. CDR1 and CDR2 from the germline V gene are GTSNPN and SVGIG (reference sequence). This CDR3 comprises 14 residues. The CDR3 protein is CAWNLGGLDYEQYF. The CDR3 coding sequence is TGTGCCTGGAACCTCGGGGGGTTAGACTACGAGCAGTACTTC.

The CDR3 DNA reads TGCGCCAGCAGCCCCGGGCAAGAGACCCAGTACTTC. Translation gives CASSPGQETQYF. The rearrangement uses TRBV5-1 and TRBJ2-5; D ambiguous. This CDR3 has 12 amino acids. Trimming took 4 bases from V and 2 from J, leaving 6 bases between them. Germline V gene sequence: CDR1 SGHRS, CDR2 YFSETQ.

This rearrangement joins TRBV28 to TRBJ2-1; D is perhaps TRBD1 (6 bases). The CDR3 has 12 residues. Between the trimmed V and J ends, which lost 11 bases and 5 bases, there was a span of 13 bases. CDR1 is MDHEN and CDR2 is SYDVKM in the germline V gene. CDR3 DNA: TGTGCCTCCGGGACATCTGACAATGAGCAGTTCTTC. It codes for CASGTSDNEQFF.

The chain links TRBV7-9 to TRBJ1-2; a possible D gene is TRBD1 (6 bases). Between the trimmed V and J ends, which lost 1 base and 8 bases, there was a span of 17 bases. CDR3 length: 15 residues. Germline CDR1 reads SEHNR; CDR2 reads FQNEAQ (reference sequence). CDR3: CASSLGEGGLEGYTF. As DNA, the CDR3 is TGTGCCAGCAGCTTAGGGGAGGGGGGGCTGGAGGGCTACACCTTC.

The gene calls are TRBV19 and TRBJ2-6; a possible D gene is TRBD1 (7 bases). V was cut by 3 bases and J by 4 bases, with 19 bases left in between. Germline CDR1 is LNHDA and CDR2 is SQIVND (reference sequence). The CDR3 is 18 residues long. The CDR3 nucleotides are TGTGCCAGTAGTATTGAGGGGGCGCGGAGGGTGGGGGCCAACGTCCTGACTTTC. Translating it yields CASSIEGARRVGANVLTF.

V is TRBV28 and J is TRBJ2-3, with D possibly TRBD2 on 6 matching bases. Germline CDR1 and CDR2: MDHEN and SYDVKM. The CDR3 is 16 residues long. With 7 bases removed from V and 2 bases from J, the gap between germline ends came to 19 bases. DNA of the CDR3: TGTGCCAGCACCCTCCCCGCGGGAACTTCCACAGATACGCAGTATTTT. Its translation is CASTLPAGTSTDTQYF.

This chain connects TRBV28 to TRBJ2-7, with a possible D match to TRBD1 (6 bases). The V end was cut by 10 bases, the J end by 5 bases, with 18 bases between. This CDR3 spans 13 amino acids. Per germline, CDR1 MDHEN and CDR2 SYDVKM. The CDR3 reads CATTPTGGDEQYF. CDR3 nucleotides: TGTGCCACCACCCCGACAGGAGGAGACGAGCAGTACTTC.

This clone has a handful of counts. The chain recombines TRBV10-3 with TRBJ1-6; the D gene is possibly TRBD1 (5 bases). Germline CDR1 and CDR2: ENHRY and SYGVKD. The CDR3 is made up of 14 amino acids. V was pared by 8 bases and J by 7 bases, with 15 bases between. Written as DNA, the CDR3 is TGTGCCATCGGGGGGTGGGACCGAAATTCACCCCTCCACTTT. Its translation: CAIGGWDRNSPLHF.

The chain carries TRBV5-1 and TRBJ1-1; 8 nucleotides line up with TRBD1. Looked up from germline, CDR1 is SGHRS and CDR2 is YFSETQ. The junction had 12 bases not matched to a gene; V was cut back by 6 bases and J by 5 bases. CDR3 length: 15 residues. The CDR3: CASNLIAGGETEAFF. As DNA, the CDR3 is TGCGCCAGCAACCTCATCGCAGGGGGCGAAACTGAAGCTTTCTTT.

The V gene is TRBV2, the J gene TRBJ2-3; 10 bases match TRBD2. Germline CDR1 is SNHLY and CDR2 is FYNNEI. Germline trimming cut 8 bases from V and 3 bases from J; bases unmatched to any gene: 8. The CDR3 totals 15 residues. CDR3 DNA: TGTGCCAGCGGGGGACTAGCGAGCTCGACAGATACGCAGTATTTT. This codes for CASGGLASSTDTQYF. Full variable domain (outside the CDR3, taken from reference TRBV2 and TRBJ2-3): EPEVTQTPSHQVTQMGQEVILRCVPISNHLYFYWYRQILGQKVEFLVSFYNNEISEKSEIFDDQFSVERPDGSNFTLKIRSTKLEDSAMYFCASGGLASSTDTQYFGPGTRLTVL.

The chain has TRBV29-1 and TRBJ1-2, with 9 bases matching TRBD1. The CDR3 has 14 amino acids. Germline V gives CDR1 SQVTM, CDR2 ANQGSEA. J was trimmed by 4 bases and V by 1 base; bases with no gene match: 4. The DNA for the CDR3 is TGCAGCGTTGAAGTCGGACAGGGGAGCTATGGCTACACCTTC. Amino acids: CSVEVGQGSYGYTF.

The chain has TRBV29-1 and TRBJ2-1; D is ambiguous. CDR1 and CDR2 from the germline V gene are SQVTM and ANQGSEA. The CDR3 is 13 amino acids. Trimming took off 3 bases at V and 5 bases at J, with 11 bases between the two ends. CDR3 DNA: TGCAGCGTTGAGGTCAACCGGGACAATGAGCAGTTCTTC. Translated, it gives CSVEVNRDNEQFF.

The gene calls are TRBV7-9 and TRBJ1-1, with D perhaps matching TRBD1 (5 bases). This CDR3 contains 14 residues. CDR1 is SEHNR and CDR2 is FQNEAQ in the germline V gene (reference sequence). Trimming stripped 7 bases from V and 5 bases from J, with 17 bases between. As DNA, the CDR3 is TGTGCCAGCATCCCTGGGGGGGTATATACTGAAGCTTTCTTT. Protein product: CASIPGGVYTEAFF.

The chain employs TRBV14 and TRBJ1-2; the D is unclear. This CDR3 comprises 16 residues. Germline CDR1 SGHDN, CDR2 FVKESK. Trimming removed 3 bases from V and 1 base from J, with 15 bases in between. The CDR3 loop is CASSQGMWGDNYGYTF. Written as DNA, the CDR3 is TGTGCCAGCAGCCAGGGGATGTGGGGAGATAACTATGGCTACACCTTC.

The V call is TRBV5-4, the J call TRBJ2-1; D possibly corresponds to TRBD2 (5 bases). In germline, CDR1 is SGHNT, CDR2 YYREEE (reference sequence). V shed 0 bases and J shed 2 bases, with 12 bases lying between them. The CDR3 is made up of 16 amino acids. The CDR3 DNA reads TGTGCCAGCAGCTTGGAAGGCGGGCTGACCTACAATGAGCAGTTCTTC. Protein product: CASSLEGGLTYNEQFF.

The chain joins TRBV4-1 to TRBJ2-4; 9 bases map to TRBD1. V trimming: 0 bases; J trimming: 16 bases; junction bases outside the gene matches: 7. Per germline, CDR1 MGHRA and CDR2 YSYEKL. The length of the CDR3 is 13 residues. CDR3 amino acids: CASSQEVGGQGYF. As DNA, the CDR3 is TGCGCCAGCAGCCAAGAAGTGGGGGGACAGGGATACTTC.

The chain couples TRBV10-3 to TRBJ1-1, with D maybe TRBD1 (6 bases). Germline V gene sequence: CDR1 ENHRY, CDR2 SYGVKD. The CDR3 runs 15 residues. V lost 0 bases, J lost 1 base, and 9 bases lay in between. The CDR3 DNA is TGTGCCATCAGTGAGTCTCGACAGGCGAACACTGAAGCTTTCTTT. It encodes CAISESRQANTEAFF.

This sequence joins TRBV19 and TRBJ1-2; no firm D call. The germline V and J ends were trimmed by 3 bases and 2 bases, with 13 bases remaining between them. CDR1 is LNHDA and CDR2 is SQIVND in the germline V gene (reference sequence). CDR3 length equals 15 residues. The CDR3 DNA reads as TGTGCCAGTAGTATGCGTGCCGCACCGAACTATGGCTACACCTTC. Translating gives CASSMRAAPNYGYTF.

This clone has a handful of counts. This chain joins TRBV7-3 and TRBJ1-2, with D unclear. Trimming shortened V by 6 bases and J by 7 bases, and 15 bases separated the two germline ends. The CDR3 spans 13 residues. Germline assignment: CDR1 SGHTA and CDR2 FQGTGA. Here the CDR3 DNA reads TGTGCCAGCAGTTTGACGGAGGGCTCTGGCTACACCTTC. Its translation is CASSLTEGSGYTF.

The chain's CDR3 is CASGLDRGHYGYTF. The DNA for the CDR3 is TGTGCTAGTGGTTTGGACAGGGGCCACTATGGCTACACCTTC. J is TRBJ1-2 and V is TRBV12-5; 7 bases agree with TRBD1. The CDR3 extends over 14 amino acids. CDR1 is LGHNT and CDR2 is FRNRAP in the germline V gene. The trim removed 1 base at V and 3 bases at J, leaving 2 bases unmatched. Full variable domain (missing parts from reference TRBV12-5 and TRBJ1-2): DARVTQTPRHKVTEMGQEVTMRCQPILGHNTVFWYRQTMMQGLELLAYFRNRAPLDDSGMPKDRFSAEMPDATLATLKIQPSEPRDSAVYFCASGLDRGHYGYTFGSGTRLTVV.

This chain links TRBV7-2 with TRBJ2-1; 10 bases map to TRBD2. V trimming: 6 bases; J trimming: 12 bases; junction bases outside the gene matches: 20. This CDR3 comprises 17 residues. Germline CDR1 SGHTA, CDR2 FQGNSA. Here the CDR3 DNA reads TGTGCCAGCAGTTTCCCCTTTAGCGGGGGGCGGCCCAAAGGGCAGTTCTTC. Protein: CASSFPFSGGRPKGQFF.

The rearrangement links TRBV12-5 to TRBJ2-7, with 12 bases fitting TRBD2. CDR3 size: 19 residues. CDR1 LGHNT and CDR2 FRNRAP come from the germline V gene. V was pared by 1 base and J by 3 bases, with 13 bases of the junction left unmatched. CDR3 region: CASGLDVGLAGPQDYEQYF. CDR3 bases: TGTGCTAGTGGTTTGGATGTTGGACTAGCGGGACCACAAGACTACGAGCAGTACTTC.

The chain uses TRBV18 and TRBJ1-5, with 7 bases fitting TRBD1. Germline trimming cut 3 bases from V and 3 bases from J; bases unmatched to any gene: 11. Germline V lookup: CDR1 KGHSH, CDR2 LQKENI. The CDR3 sequence is 17 residues long. Here the CDR3 DNA reads TGTGCCAGCTCACCTCAGGCGGAGACAGGGAACAATCAGCCCCAGCATTTT. Residues: CASSPQAETGNNQPQHF. The full variable domain, completed using reference TRBV18 and TRBJ1-5, is NAGVMQNPRHLVRRRGQEARLRCSPMKGHSHVYWYRQLPEEGLKFMVYLQKENIIDESGMPKERFSAEFPKEGPSILRIQQVVRGDSAAYFCASSPQAETGNNQPQHFGDGTRLSIL.

The chain is built from TRBV7-2 and TRBJ1-2, with TRBD1 as a possible D gene (5 bases). Germline V gives CDR1 SGHTA, CDR2 FQGNSA. The CDR3 covers 12 residues. The V end lost 3 bases, the J end lost 4 bases, and 6 bases lay between the germline ends. The CDR3 loop reads CASSFGAYGYTF. In DNA form, the CDR3 reads TGTGCCAGCAGCTTTGGGGCCTATGGCTACACCTTC. Together with reference TRBV7-2 and TRBJ1-2, the CDR3 gives the full variable domain: GAGVSQSPSNKVTEKGKDVELRCDPISGHTALYWYRQSLGQGLEFLIYFQGNSAPDKSGLPSDRFSAERTGGSVSTLTIQRTQQEDSAVYLCASSFGAYGYTFGSGTRLTVV.

The chain employs TRBV9 and TRBJ1-4; 8 positions match TRBD1. The germline CDR1 and CDR2 sequences are SGDLS and YYNGEE. The trim removed 0 bases at V and 8 bases at J, leaving 9 bases unmatched. There are 16 residues in the CDR3. CDR3 in amino acids: CASSVDGQGGEEKLFF. CDR3 nucleotide sequence: TGTGCCAGCAGCGTAGATGGACAGGGAGGGGAGGAAAAACTGTTTTTT.

The V gene is TRBV7-9, the J gene TRBJ2-1; 8 bases are shared with TRBD2. V was clipped by 1 base and J by 8 bases; unmatched bases: 7. Per the germline V gene, CDR1 is SEHNR and CDR2 is FQNEAQ (reference sequence). This CDR3 is built from 15 residues. The CDR3 nucleotides read TGTGCCAGCAGCTTAGGCCTCCCCGGGGGGGATGAGCAGTTCTTC. Amino acids: CASSLGLPGGDEQFF.

The rearrangement links TRBV9 to TRBJ1-1; TRBD1 matches 8 bases. Germline values: CDR1 SGDLS, CDR2 YYNGEE. The V and J ends lost 7 bases and 1 base, in that order; junction bases with no gene match: 3. The CDR3 is 13 amino acids. The CDR3 protein is CASDRGRNTEAFF. DNA of the CDR3: TGTGCCAGCGACAGGGGTCGGAACACTGAAGCTTTCTTT.

This sequence joins TRBV2 and TRBJ1-1; 9 bases line up with TRBD1. J gave up 2 bases and V 6 bases, and 7 bases lay outside the gene matches. CDR1 is SNHLY and CDR2 is FYNNEI in the germline V gene. CDR3 size: 15 residues. CDR3 residues: CASSRQGEGNTEAFF. CDR3 sequence (DNA): TGTGCCAGCAGCCGACAGGGGGAGGGAAACACTGAAGCTTTCTTT.

This sequence joins TRBV10-3 and TRBJ1-4; the D gene is possibly TRBD1 (6 bases). V dropped 7 bases and J dropped 5 bases, with 11 bases sitting between them. The CDR3 loop spans 13 amino acids. The germline CDR1 and CDR2 sequences are ENHRY and SYGVKD. CDR3 bases: TGTGCCATCACCCAAGACAGGAATGAAAAACTGTTTTTT. Protein product: CAITQDRNEKLFF.

The gene calls are TRBV10-2 and TRBJ2-7, with 10 bases aligning to TRBD1. CDR3 size: 14 residues. CDR1 is WSHSY and CDR2 is SAAADI in the germline V gene. The J segment lost 5 bases and the V segment lost 5 bases, leaving 6 bases of the junction unmatched. CDR3 sequence: CASSQGTGANEQYF. The DNA for the CDR3 is TGCGCCAGCAGTCAGGGGACAGGGGCAAACGAGCAGTACTTC.